The clone carrying this T cell receptor (beta chain) was found once. RNA transcripts provided the source from which TCR beta CDR3 regions were amplified. First-round RT-PCR of the TCR CDR3 relied on the HTBI primer set. MiXCR, applied by TCRdb to the multiplex PCR reads, yields one record per CDR3 protein. This repertoire shows around 690,000 distinct CDR3 sequences, less than 25% found once; its top ten account for approximately 30%. This entry belongs to a study of T cells in Graves' hyperthyroidism and ophthalmopathy. The CDR3 contains 15 residues. Germline-derived CDR1 and CDR2 are DFQATT and SNEGSKA (reference sequence). V was trimmed by 0 bases and J by 0 bases, leaving 11 bases between them.

Sequencing was carried out using blood. The V call is TRBV20-1, the J call TRBJ1-1; D unresolved. This TCR was sampled from a man aged 30 to 39 with Graves' ophthalmopathy. The CDR3 protein is CSAREGWGMNTEAFF. DNA of the CDR3: TGCAGTGCTAGAGAGGGCTGGGGAATGAACACTGAAGCTTTCTTT.